This T cell receptor (beta chain) emerged from a study of beta chain features in type 1 diabetes. Whole-study results and caveats: For Type 1 diabetes patients, all four CD4+ subsets carried TCRB CDR3s that were moderately but significantly shorter.

About this clone itself: Its matching antigen is unknown.

V was shortened by 2 bases and J by 3 bases, with 11 bases between the two germline ends. The CDR3 has 14 residues. Per germline, CDR1 SEHNR and CDR2 FQNEAQ (reference sequence). The isolated RNA, all of it, was reverse transcribed, so expressed TCRB transcripts were what got sequenced. Repertoires were generated with immunoSEQ multiplex PCR, while TCRdb's copy carries only in-frame clones and drops some. Of some 700,000 clones in the sample, roughly 12% were seen once. Over 95% purity was reached by all sorted populations. The TCR was taken from a man in his late teens or twenties with type 1 diabetes. Input material: naive CD4+ T cells from blood. This rearrangement joins TRBV7-9 to TRBJ2-7; D is possibly TRBD1 (5 bases). The CDR3 DNA sequence: TGTGCCAGCAGCTTAACAGGTACTGACTACGAGCAGTACTTC. Protein product: CASSLTGTDYEQYF.